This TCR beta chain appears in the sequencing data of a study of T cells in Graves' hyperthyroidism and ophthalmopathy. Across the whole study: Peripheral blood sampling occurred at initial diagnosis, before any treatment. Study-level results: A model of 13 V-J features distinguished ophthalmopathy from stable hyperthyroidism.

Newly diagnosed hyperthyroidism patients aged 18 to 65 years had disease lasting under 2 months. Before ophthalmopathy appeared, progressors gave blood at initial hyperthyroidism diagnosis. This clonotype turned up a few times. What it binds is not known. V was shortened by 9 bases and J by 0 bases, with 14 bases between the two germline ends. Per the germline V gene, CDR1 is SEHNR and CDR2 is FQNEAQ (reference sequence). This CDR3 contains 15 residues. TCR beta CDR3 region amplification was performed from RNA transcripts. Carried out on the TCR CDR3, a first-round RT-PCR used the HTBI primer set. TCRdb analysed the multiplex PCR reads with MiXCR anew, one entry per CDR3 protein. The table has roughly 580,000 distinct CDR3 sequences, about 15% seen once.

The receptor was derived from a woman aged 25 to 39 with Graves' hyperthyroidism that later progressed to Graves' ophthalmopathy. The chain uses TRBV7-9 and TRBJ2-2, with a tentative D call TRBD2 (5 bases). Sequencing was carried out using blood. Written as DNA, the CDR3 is TGTGCCAGTCGTACGGAGGTAACGAACACCGGGGAGCTGTTTTTT. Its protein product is CASRTEVTNTGELFF.